This TCR beta chain was retrieved from a study of beta chain features in type 1 diabetes. Study-wide results and caveats: A closer apparent resemblance between naive, central memory and Treg TCRB repertoires was seen in patients than in healthy donors.

cDNA synthesis used the whole RNA isolate, giving expressed TCRB sequences. Produced via immunoSEQ multiplex PCR; TCRdb's table is partial and in-frame only. Found here are more than 300,000 clones, about 16% of them singletons; the top ten hold 0.019%. With regard to this clone: Its cognate antigen is unknown.

The V end lost 1 base, the J end lost 0 bases, and 16 bases lay between the germline ends. The CDR3 spans 17 residues. Looked up from germline, CDR1 is GTSNPN and CDR2 is SVGIG (reference sequence). All sorted populations exceeded 98% purity. Sample: naive CD4+ T cells from blood. The clonotype was recovered from a woman in her late teens or twenties in good health. This chain uses TRBV30 with TRBJ1-5; a weak D match, TRBD1 (5 bases). The CDR3 protein is CAWSDGGRTYSNQPQHF. The CDR3 DNA is TGTGCCTGGAGTGACGGGGGGAGGACTTATAGCAATCAGCCCCAGCATTTT.